This T cell receptor beta chain was recorded in a study of cytomegalovirus exposure and HLA in healthy donors. J was trimmed by 5 bases and V by 2 bases; bases with no gene match: 4. The CDR3 is 15 amino acids. Germline V gene sequence: CDR1 SGHNT, CDR2 YYREEE (reference sequence). The PCR was carried out with 60 Vbeta primers and 13 Jbeta primers. The repertoire was sequenced with immunoSEQ multiplex PCR; TCRdb's copy has only in-frame clones and lacks some. The sample yields over 130,000 clones, approximately 80% seen once. This receptor was identified in a woman aged 40 to 50 in good health and CMV-seropositive. The specimen was PBMCs. The V gene is TRBV5-4, the J gene TRBJ2-3; 11 nucleotides match TRBD1. The DNA for the CDR3 is TGTGCCAGCAGCTTCGGGACAGGGGGGGTAGATACGCAGTATTTT. Protein: CASSFGTGGVDTQYF.